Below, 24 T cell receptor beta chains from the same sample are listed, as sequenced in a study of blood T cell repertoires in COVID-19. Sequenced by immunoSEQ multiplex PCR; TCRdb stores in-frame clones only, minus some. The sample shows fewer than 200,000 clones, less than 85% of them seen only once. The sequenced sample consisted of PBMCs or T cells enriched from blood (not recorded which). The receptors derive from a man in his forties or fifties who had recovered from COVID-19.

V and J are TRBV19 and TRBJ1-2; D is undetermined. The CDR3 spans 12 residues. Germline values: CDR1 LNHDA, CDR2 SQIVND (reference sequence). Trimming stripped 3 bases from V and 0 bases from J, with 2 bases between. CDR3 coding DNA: TGTGCCAGTAGTATCTCTAACTATGGCTACACCTTC. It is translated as CASSISNYGYTF.

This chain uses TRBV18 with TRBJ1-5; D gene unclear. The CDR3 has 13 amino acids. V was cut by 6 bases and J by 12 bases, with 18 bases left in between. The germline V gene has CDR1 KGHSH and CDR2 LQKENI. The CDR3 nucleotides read TGTGCCAGCTCCCCCAGTGACACCCGGGGCCAGCATTTT. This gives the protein CASSPSDTRGQHF.

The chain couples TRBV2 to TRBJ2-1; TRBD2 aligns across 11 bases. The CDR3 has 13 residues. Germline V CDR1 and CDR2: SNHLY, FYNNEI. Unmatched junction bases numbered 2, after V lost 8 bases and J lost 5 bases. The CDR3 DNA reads TGTGCCAGCGCGGGACTAGCGGACAATGAGCAGTTCTTC. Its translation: CASAGLADNEQFF.

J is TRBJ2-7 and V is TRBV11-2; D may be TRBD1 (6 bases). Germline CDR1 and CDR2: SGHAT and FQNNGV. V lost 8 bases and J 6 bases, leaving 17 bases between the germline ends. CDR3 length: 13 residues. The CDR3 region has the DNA TGTGCCAGCGCCCTAACAGGGTACTCCGAGCAGTACTTC. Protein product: CASALTGYSEQYF.

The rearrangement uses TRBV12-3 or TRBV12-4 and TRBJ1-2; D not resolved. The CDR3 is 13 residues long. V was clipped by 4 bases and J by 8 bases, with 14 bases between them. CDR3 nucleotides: TGTGCCAGCAGTTCGATAGTCCTCGGGGGCTACACCTTC. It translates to CASSSIVLGGYTF.

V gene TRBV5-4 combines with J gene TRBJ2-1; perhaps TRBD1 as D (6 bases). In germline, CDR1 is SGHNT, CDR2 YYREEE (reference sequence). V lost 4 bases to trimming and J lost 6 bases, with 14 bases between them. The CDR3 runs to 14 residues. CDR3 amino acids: CASSLSARGNEQFF. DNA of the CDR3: TGTGCCAGCAGCCTTAGCGCCAGGGGCAATGAGCAGTTCTTC.

The CDR3 spells CASAPAGLPYEQYF. DNA of the CDR3: TGTGCTAGTGCCCCGGCAGGGCTACCCTACGAGCAGTACTTC. V usage is TRBV12-5 and J usage is TRBJ2-7; a possible D gene is TRBD1 (5 bases). The CDR3 sequence is 14 residues long. Trimming removed 7 bases from V and 2 bases from J, with 15 bases in between. The germline V gene has CDR1 LGHNT and CDR2 FRNRAP.

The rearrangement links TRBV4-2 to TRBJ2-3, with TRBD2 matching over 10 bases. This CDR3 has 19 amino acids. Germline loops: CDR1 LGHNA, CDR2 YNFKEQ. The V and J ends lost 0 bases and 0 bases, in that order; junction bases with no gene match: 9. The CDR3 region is CASSQDLIAGGASTDTQYF. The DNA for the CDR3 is TGTGCCAGCAGCCAAGATCTGATAGCGGGGGGCGCTAGCACAGATACGCAGTATTTT.

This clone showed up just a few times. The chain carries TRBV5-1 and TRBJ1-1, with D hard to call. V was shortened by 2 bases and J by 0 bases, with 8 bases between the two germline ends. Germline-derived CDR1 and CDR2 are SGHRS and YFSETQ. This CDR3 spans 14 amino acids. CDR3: CASSLTAMNTEAFF. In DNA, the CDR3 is TGCGCCAGCAGCTTAACAGCCATGAACACTGAAGCTTTCTTT. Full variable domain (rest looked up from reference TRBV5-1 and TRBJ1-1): KAGVTQTPRYLIKTRGQQVTLSCSPISGHRSVSWYQQTPGQGLQFLFEYFSETQRNKGNFPGRFSGRQFSNSRSEMNVSTLELGDSALYLCASSLTAMNTEAFFGQGTRLTVV.

In DNA, the CDR3 is TGTGCCAGCAGTGACCGGGACAGGGGCCCCCAAGAGACCCAGTACTTC. Its translation: CASSDRDRGPQETQYF. The J gene is TRBJ2-5, the V gene TRBV6-1; TRBD1 matches 10 bases. The CDR3 has 16 amino acids. Losses at the gene ends were 3 bases for V and 1 base for J; bases not matched to a gene: 5. Germline V gene lookup returns CDR1 MNHNS and CDR2 SASEGT.

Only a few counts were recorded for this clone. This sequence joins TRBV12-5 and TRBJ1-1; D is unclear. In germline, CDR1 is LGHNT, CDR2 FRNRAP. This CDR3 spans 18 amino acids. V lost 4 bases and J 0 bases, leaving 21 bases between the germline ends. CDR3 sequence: CASGSTTQGKGLNTEAFF. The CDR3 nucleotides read TGTGCTAGTGGTTCGACTACTCAAGGAAAGGGCTTGAACACTGAAGCTTTCTTT.

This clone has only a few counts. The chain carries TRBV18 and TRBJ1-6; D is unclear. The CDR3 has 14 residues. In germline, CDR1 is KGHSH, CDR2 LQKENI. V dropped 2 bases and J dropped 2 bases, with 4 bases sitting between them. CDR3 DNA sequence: TGTGCCAGCTCACCAACAGCCTATAATTCACCCCTCCACTTT. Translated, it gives CASSPTAYNSPLHF.

CDR3 DNA sequence: TGTGCCAGCAGGGGGAGGGGAAGGGACACTGAAGCTTTCTTT. Translating gives CASRGRGRDTEAFF. This chain connects TRBV2 to TRBJ1-1, with D tentatively TRBD1 (5 bases). CDR1 is SNHLY and CDR2 is FYNNEI in the germline V gene. The length of the CDR3 is 14 residues. V shed 6 bases and J shed 3 bases, with 14 bases lying between them.

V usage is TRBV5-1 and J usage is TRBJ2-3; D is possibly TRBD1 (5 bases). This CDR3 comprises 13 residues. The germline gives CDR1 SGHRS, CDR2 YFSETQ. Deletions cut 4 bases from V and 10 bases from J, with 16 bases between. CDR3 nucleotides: TGCGCCAGCAGCCCCGACCTCGAAGGGGCGCAGTATTTT. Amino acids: CASSPDLEGAQYF.

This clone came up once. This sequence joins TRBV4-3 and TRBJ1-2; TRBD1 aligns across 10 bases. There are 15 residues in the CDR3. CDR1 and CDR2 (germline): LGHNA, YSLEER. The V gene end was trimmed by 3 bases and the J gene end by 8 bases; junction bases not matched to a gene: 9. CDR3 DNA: TGCGCCAGCAGCCATGACAGGACAGGGGGGAAGGGCTACACCTTC. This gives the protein CASSHDRTGGKGYTF.

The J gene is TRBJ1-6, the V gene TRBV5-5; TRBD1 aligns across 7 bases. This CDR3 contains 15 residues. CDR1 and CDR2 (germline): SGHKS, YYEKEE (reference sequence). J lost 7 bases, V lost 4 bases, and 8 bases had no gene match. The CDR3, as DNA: TGTGCCAGCAGCGATAGACAGGGTGGAAATTCACCCCTCCACTTT. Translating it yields CASSDRQGGNSPLHF.

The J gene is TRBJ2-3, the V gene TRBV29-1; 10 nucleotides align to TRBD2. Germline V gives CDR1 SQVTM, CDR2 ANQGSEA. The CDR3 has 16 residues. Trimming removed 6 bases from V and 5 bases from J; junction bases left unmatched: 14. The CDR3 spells CSVGAIAGGPGDTQYF. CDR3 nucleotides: TGCAGCGTCGGGGCTATAGCGGGGGGACCAGGAGATACGCAGTATTTT.

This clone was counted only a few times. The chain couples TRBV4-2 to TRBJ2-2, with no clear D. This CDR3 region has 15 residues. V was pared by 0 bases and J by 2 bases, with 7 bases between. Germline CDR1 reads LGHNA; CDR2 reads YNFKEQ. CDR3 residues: CASSQEPSNTGELFF. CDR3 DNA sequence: TGTGCCAGCAGCCAAGAGCCCAGTAACACCGGGGAGCTGTTTTTT.

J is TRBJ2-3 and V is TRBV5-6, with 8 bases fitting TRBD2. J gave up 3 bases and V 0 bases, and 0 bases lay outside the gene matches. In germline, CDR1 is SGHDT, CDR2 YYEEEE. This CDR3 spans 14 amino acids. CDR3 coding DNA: TGTGCCAGCAGCTTGGGACTAGCGACAGATACGCAGTATTTT. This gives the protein CASSLGLATDTQYF. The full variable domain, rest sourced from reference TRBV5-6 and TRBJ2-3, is DAGVTQSPTHLIKTRGQQVTLRCSPKSGHDTVSWYQQALGQGPQFIFQYYEEEERQRGNFPDRFSGHQFPNYSSELNVNALLLGDSALYLCASSLGLATDTQYFGPGTRLTVL.

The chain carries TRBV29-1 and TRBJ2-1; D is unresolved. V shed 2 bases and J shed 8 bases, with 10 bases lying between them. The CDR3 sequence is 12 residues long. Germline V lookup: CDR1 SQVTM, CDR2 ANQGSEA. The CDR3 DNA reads TGCAGCGTTGAATATAACACAGATGAGCAGTTCTTC. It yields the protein CSVEYNTDEQFF.

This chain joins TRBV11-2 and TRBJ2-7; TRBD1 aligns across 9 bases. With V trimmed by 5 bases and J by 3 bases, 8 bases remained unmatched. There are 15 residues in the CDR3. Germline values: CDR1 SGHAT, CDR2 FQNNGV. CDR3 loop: CASSPGGTGNYEQYF. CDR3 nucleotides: TGTGCCAGCAGCCCGGGCGGGACAGGGAACTACGAGCAGTACTTC.

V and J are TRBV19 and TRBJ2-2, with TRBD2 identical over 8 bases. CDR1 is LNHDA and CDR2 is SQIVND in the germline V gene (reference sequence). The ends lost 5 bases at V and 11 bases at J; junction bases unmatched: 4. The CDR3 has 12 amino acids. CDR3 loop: CASSPGGFELFF. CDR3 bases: TGTGCCAGTAGTCCGGGGGGGTTTGAGCTGTTTTTT.

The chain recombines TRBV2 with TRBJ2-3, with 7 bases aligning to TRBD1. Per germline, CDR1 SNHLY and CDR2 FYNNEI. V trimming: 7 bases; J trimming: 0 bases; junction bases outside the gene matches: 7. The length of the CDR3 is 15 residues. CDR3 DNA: TGTGCCAGCACTCAGGACAGGACTAGCACAGATACGCAGTATTTT. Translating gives CASTQDRTSTDTQYF. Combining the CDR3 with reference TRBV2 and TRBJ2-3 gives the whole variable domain EPEVTQTPSHQVTQMGQEVILRCVPISNHLYFYWYRQILGQKVEFLVSFYNNEISEKSEIFDDQFSVERPDGSNFTLKIRSTKLEDSAMYFCASTQDRTSTDTQYFGPGTRLTVL.

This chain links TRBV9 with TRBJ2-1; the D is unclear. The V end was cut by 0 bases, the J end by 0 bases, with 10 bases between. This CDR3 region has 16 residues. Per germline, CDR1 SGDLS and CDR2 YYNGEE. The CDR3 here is CASSVVSVSSYNEQFF. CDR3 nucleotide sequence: TGTGCCAGCAGCGTAGTGTCTGTTAGCTCCTACAATGAGCAGTTCTTC.